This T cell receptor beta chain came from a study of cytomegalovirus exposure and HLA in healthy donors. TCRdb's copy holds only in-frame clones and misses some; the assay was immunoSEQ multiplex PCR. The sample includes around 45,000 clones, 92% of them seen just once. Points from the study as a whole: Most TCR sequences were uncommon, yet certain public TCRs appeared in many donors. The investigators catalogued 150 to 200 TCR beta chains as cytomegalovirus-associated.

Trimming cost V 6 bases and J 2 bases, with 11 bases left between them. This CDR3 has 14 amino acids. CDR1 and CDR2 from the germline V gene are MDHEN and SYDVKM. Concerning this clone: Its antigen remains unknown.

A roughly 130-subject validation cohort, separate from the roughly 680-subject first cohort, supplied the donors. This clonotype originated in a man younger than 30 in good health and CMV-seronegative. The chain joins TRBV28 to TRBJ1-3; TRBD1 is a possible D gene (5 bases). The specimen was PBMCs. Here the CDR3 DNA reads TGTGCCAGCAGACCTCCAGGGCCTGGAAACACCATATATTTT. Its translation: CASRPPGPGNTIYF.